The clone carrying this T cell receptor beta chain has only a few counts. Its target is unknown. The sample originates from a study of post-analysis software for immune sequencing data. On the study more broadly: Patients had relapsing-remitting, secondary progressive or progressive-relapsing multiple sclerosis; some lacked subtype. Regarding the study as a whole: For normalized Chao1 diversity, multiple sclerosis patients scored significantly lower than controls did. TRBV5-6, TRBV5-1 and TRBV20-1 belonged to a set of roughly 5 TRBV segments that were more frequent in patients than controls. Strong co-clustering by F measure was seen for same-batch samples.

The CDR3 runs to 14 residues. Per germline, CDR1 MNHEY and CDR2 SMNVEV (reference sequence). V gave up 6 bases and J gave up 7 bases, with 15 bases separating them. Unique molecular identifiers had been added to the TCR beta cDNA libraries. Around 500,000 cDNA molecules came from about 1 to 10 million T cells. Via MiXCR, TCRdb re-called the PCR reads, giving one row per CDR3 protein. The sample lists about 820,000 distinct CDR3 sequences; around 53% were seen once. This receptor was obtained from a girl aged 5-17 years with multiple sclerosis. The sequencing input was blood. The chain recombines TRBV27 with TRBJ2-2; possibly TRBD2 for D (5 bases). This CDR3 is CASRRTGQNGELFF. In DNA, the CDR3 is TGTGCCAGCAGGCGGACTGGCCAGAACGGGGAGCTGTTTTTT.